This T cell receptor (beta chain) was profiled in a study of cytomegalovirus exposure and HLA in healthy donors. Study-level results: A later analysis showed TCR association rates differing by HLA locus, peaking at DRB1 and lowest at HLA-C. Several of the most significant clusters appeared linked to common viral pathogens, based on a later analysis.

PCR used 60 Vbeta primers and 13 Jbeta primers. TCRdb keeps only in-frame clones here, not all; method: immunoSEQ multiplex PCR. The sample consists of 90,000 to 120,000 clones, more than 75% of them appearing once. With respect to this clone: Its matching antigen is unknown.

Each donor's status was that of a healthy bone marrow donor. The CDR3 consists of 12 residues. The specimen sequenced was PBMCs. This clonotype originated in a man in his thirties or forties in good health and CMV-seropositive. The V gene is TRBV21-1, the J gene TRBJ2-7; the table's D call TRBD1 went unverified against the DNA. TRBV21-1 is marked as a pseudogene. CDR3 nucleotides: TGTGCCAGCAGCAAAGACACCTACGAGCAGTACTTC. Amino acids: CASSKDTYEQYF.